The 12 T cell receptor beta chains below come from one sample, sequenced in a study of technical replicates of blood from a few donors. Sequenced by immunoSEQ multiplex PCR; TCRdb stores in-frame clones only, minus some. The profile covers about 82,000 clones, with about 91% appearing a single time and 0.39% taken by the ten largest. The sequenced material came from T cells isolated from PBMCs. The receptors derive from a human donor in good health.

This chain joins TRBV29-1 and TRBJ1-2; TRBD1 agrees at 7 bases. Germline loops: CDR1 SQVTM, CDR2 ANQGSEA. The CDR3 totals 17 residues. Trimming took 4 bases from V and 0 from J; bases not matched to a gene: 14. The CDR3 DNA reads as TGCAGCGTTGGGGGTCTGGGACAGATAAAACCTAACTATGGCTACACCTTC. This encodes CSVGGLGQIKPNYGYTF.

This clone was found once. This chain links TRBV29-1 with TRBJ2-1, with D uncertain. Per germline, CDR1 SQVTM and CDR2 ANQGSEA. CDR3 size: 13 residues. Between the trimmed V and J ends, which lost 5 bases and 0 bases, there was a span of 8 bases. CDR3 protein: CSVPISSYNEQFF. In nucleotides, the CDR3 is TGCAGCGTTCCCATTAGCTCCTACAATGAGCAGTTCTTC.

The chain has TRBV5-1 and TRBJ2-6; TRBD2 matches 9 bases. The V gene end was trimmed by 4 bases and the J gene end by 4 bases; junction bases not matched to a gene: 15. Germline V lookup: CDR1 SGHRS, CDR2 YFSETQ. CDR3 length: 19 residues. The CDR3 region is CASSRPPGTSLRGANVLTF. The DNA of the CDR3 is TGCGCCAGCAGCCGTCCGCCCGGGACTAGCCTACGCGGGGCCAACGTCCTGACTTTC.

The chain uses TRBV27 and TRBJ2-7; TRBD1 agrees at 11 bases. This CDR3 contains 14 residues. The germline V gene has CDR1 MNHEY and CDR2 SMNVEV (reference sequence). V lost 4 bases, J lost 3 bases, and 2 bases stayed unmatched. The CDR3 sequence: CASSWTGGGYEQYF. Written as DNA, the CDR3 is TGTGCCAGCAGTTGGACAGGGGGCGGCTACGAGCAGTACTTC.

The table lists this clone with a few counts. V is TRBV19 and J is TRBJ1-1; no clear D. Trimming stripped 3 bases from V and 0 bases from J, with 5 bases between. This CDR3 spans 13 amino acids. Germline lookup yields CDR1 LNHDA and CDR2 SQIVND (reference sequence). CDR3 in DNA: TGTGCCAGTAGTATTGGAGTGAACACTGAAGCTTTCTTT. Its translation: CASSIGVNTEAFF. Using reference TRBV19 and TRBJ1-1 for the parts outside the CDR3, the full variable domain is DGGITQSPKYLFRKEGQNVTLSCEQNLNHDAMYWYRQDPGQGLRLIYYSQIVNDFQKGDIAEGYSVSREKKESFPLTVTSAQKNPTAFYLCASSIGVNTEAFFGQGTRLTVV.

This clone came up once. This chain connects TRBV5-4 to TRBJ2-7; perhaps TRBD1 as D (6 bases). Trimming cost V 1 base and J 5 bases, with 7 bases left between them. Germline CDR1 and CDR2: SGHNT and YYREEE (reference sequence). The CDR3 sequence is 12 residues long. In nucleotides, the CDR3 is TGTGCCAGCAGCTTGACAGGGAACGAGCAGTACTTC. Protein: CASSLTGNEQYF.

The V call is TRBV6-5, the J call TRBJ2-5; D is unclear. The CDR3 spans 13 residues. V was trimmed by 4 bases and J by 2 bases, leaving 8 bases between them. CDR1 and CDR2 (germline): MNHEY, SVGAGI. The CDR3 DNA reads TGTGCCAGCAGTTCCAACATTCAAGAGACCCAGTACTTC. This gives the protein CASSSNIQETQYF.

This sequence joins TRBV7-9 and TRBJ2-5, with 9 bases fitting TRBD1. Germline CDR1 is SEHNR and CDR2 is FQNEAQ (reference sequence). The CDR3 runs to 15 residues. Trimming removed 6 bases from V and 5 bases from J; junction bases left unmatched: 10. CDR3 DNA sequence: TGTGCCAGCAGTTACCCACAGGGGGCGCATGAGACCCAGTACTTC. This gives the protein CASSYPQGAHETQYF.

The chain uses TRBV9 and TRBJ1-2; tentative D call: TRBD1 (5 bases). V shed 3 bases and J shed 2 bases, with 26 bases lying between them. Per germline, CDR1 SGDLS and CDR2 YYNGEE. The CDR3 totals 19 residues. The CDR3: CASSGYSTVSSFPNYGYTF. The CDR3 coding sequence is TGTGCCAGCAGCGGATATTCGACAGTATCCTCCTTTCCCAACTATGGCTACACCTTC.

This chain connects TRBV9 to TRBJ2-5; 10 nucleotides align to TRBD2. Trimming cost V 3 bases and J 2 bases; bases outside gene matches: 7. The length of the CDR3 is 16 residues. Germline CDR1 is SGDLS and CDR2 is YYNGEE. DNA for the CDR3: TGTGCCAGCAGCGCTCCAGCGGGAGGGCCTCAAGAGACCCAGTACTTC. As protein: CASSAPAGGPQETQYF. The full variable domain, in which reference TRBV9 and TRBJ2-5 provide the parts outside the CDR3, is DSGVTQTPKHLITATGQRVTLRCSPRSGDLSVYWYQQSLDQGLQFLIQYYNGEERAKGNILERFSAQQFPDLHSELNLSSLELGDSALYFCASSAPAGGPQETQYFGPGTRLLVL.

The chain couples TRBV5-1 to TRBJ2-7, with a possible D match to TRBD1 (5 bases). Trimming took off 4 bases at V and 1 base at J, with 12 bases between the two ends. Germline V gives CDR1 SGHRS, CDR2 YFSETQ. This CDR3 has 14 amino acids. The DNA for the CDR3 is TGCGCCAGCAGCCCGGACACGGAATCCTACGAGCAGTACTTC. As protein: CASSPDTESYEQYF.

The genes are TRBV28 and TRBJ2-1; D may be TRBD2 (6 bases). This CDR3 has 13 residues. The V end lost 4 bases, the J end lost 4 bases, and 8 bases lay between the germline ends. Germline CDR1 MDHEN, CDR2 SYDVKM. CDR3 in DNA: TGTGCCAGCAGTTGGACTATTTACAATGAGCAGTTCTTC. Its protein product is CASSWTIYNEQFF.